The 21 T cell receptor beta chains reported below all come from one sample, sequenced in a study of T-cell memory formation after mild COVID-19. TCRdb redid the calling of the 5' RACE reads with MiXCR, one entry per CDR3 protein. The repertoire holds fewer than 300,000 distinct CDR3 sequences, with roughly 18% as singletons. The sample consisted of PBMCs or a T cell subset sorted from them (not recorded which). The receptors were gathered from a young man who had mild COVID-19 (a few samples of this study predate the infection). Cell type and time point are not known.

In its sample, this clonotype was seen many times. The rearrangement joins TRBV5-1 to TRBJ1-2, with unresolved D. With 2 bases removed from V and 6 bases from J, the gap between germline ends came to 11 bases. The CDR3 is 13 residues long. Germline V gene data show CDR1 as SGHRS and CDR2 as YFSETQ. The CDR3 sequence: CASSLEVRDGYTF. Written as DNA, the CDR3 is TGCGCCAGCAGCTTAGAAGTGCGTGATGGCTACACCTTC.

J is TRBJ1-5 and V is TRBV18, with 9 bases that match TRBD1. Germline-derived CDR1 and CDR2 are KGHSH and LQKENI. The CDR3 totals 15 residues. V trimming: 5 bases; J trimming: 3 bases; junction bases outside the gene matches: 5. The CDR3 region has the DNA TGTGCCAGCTCATCGGACAGGGGCTTCAATCAGCCCCAGCATTTT. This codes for CASSSDRGFNQPQHF.

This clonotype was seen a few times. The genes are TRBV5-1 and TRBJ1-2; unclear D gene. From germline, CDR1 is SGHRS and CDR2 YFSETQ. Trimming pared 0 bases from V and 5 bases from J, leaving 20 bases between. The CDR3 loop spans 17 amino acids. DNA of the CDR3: TGCGCCAGCAGCTTGGGGGCAACCCAGGTCCTGACTTATGGCTACACCTTC. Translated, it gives CASSLGATQVLTYGYTF.

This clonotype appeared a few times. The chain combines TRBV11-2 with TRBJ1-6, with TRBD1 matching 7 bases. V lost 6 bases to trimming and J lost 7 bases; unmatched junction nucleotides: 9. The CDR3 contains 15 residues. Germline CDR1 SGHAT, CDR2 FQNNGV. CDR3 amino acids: CASRTWGTENSPLHF. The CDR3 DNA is TGTGCCAGCAGAACGTGGGGGACAGAAAATTCACCCCTCCACTTT.

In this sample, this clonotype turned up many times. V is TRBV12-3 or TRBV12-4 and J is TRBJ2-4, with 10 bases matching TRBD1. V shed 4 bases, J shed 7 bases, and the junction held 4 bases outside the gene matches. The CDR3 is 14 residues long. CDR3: CASSSRDRGNIQYF. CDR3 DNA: TGTGCCAGCAGTTCCCGGGACAGGGGTAACATTCAGTACTTC.

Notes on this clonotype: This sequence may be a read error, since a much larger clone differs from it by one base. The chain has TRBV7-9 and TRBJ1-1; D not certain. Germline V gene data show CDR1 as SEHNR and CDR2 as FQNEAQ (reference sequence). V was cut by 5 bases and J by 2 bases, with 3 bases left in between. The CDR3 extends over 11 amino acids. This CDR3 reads CASSGNTEAFF. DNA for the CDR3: TGTGCCAGCAGCGGAAACACTGAAGCTTTCTTT.

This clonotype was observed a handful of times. CDR3 DNA: TGTGCCAGCAGCGAGGCGGGGGCCACTTCGACACAAGAGACCCAGTACTTC. It yields the protein CASSEAGATSTQETQYF. The chain joins TRBV9 to TRBJ2-5; tentatively, D is TRBD2 (7 bases). This CDR3 is built from 17 residues. V dropped 3 bases and J dropped 2 bases, with 20 bases sitting between them. The germline gives CDR1 SGDLS, CDR2 YYNGEE.

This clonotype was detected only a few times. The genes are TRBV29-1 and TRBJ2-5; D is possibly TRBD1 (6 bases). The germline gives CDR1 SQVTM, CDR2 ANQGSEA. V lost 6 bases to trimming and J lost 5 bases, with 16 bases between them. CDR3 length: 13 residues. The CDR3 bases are TGCAGCGTATCAAAACAGGGAAGTGAGACCCAGTACTTC. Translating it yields CSVSKQGSETQYF.

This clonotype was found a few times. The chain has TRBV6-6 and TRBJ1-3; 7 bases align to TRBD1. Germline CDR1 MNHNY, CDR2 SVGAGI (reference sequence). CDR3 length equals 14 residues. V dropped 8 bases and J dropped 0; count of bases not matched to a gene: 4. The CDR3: CASLRGISGNTIYF. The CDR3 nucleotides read TGTGCCAGCCTCAGGGGGATCTCTGGAAACACCATATATTTT.

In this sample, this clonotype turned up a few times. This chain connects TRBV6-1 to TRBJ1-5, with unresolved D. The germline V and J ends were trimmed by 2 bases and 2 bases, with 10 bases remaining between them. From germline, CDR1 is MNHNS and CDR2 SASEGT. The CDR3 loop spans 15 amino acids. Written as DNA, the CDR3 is TGTGCCAGCAGTGAATACGCGCTCGGCAATCAGCCCCAGCATTTT. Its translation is CASSEYALGNQPQHF.

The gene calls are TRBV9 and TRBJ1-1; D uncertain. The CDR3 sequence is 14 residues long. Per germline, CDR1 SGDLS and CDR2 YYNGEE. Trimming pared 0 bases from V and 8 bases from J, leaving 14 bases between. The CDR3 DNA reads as TGTGCCAGCAGCGTAGTGTCGGGATCGATCGAAGCTTTCTTT. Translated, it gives CASSVVSGSIEAFF. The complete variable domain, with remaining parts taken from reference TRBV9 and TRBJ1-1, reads DSGVTQTPKHLITATGQRVTLRCSPRSGDLSVYWYQQSLDQGLQFLIQYYNGEERAKGNILERFSAQQFPDLHSELNLSSLELGDSALYFCASSVVSGSIEAFFGQGTRLTVV.

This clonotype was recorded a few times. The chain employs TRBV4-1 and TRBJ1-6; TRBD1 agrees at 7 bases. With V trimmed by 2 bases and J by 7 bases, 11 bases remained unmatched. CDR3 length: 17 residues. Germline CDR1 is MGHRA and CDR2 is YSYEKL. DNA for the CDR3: TGCGCCAGCAGCCAACGACTTCCGGGACAGAACAATTCACCCCTCCACTTT. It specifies CASSQRLPGQNNSPLHF.

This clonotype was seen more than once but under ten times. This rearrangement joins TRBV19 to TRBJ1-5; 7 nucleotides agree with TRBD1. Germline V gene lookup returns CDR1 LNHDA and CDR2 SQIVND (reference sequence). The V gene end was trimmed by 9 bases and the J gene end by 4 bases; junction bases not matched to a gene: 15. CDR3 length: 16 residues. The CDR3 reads CASQAPPDRFNQPQHF. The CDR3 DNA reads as TGTGCCAGCCAGGCCCCCCCGGACAGGTTTAATCAGCCCCAGCATTTT.

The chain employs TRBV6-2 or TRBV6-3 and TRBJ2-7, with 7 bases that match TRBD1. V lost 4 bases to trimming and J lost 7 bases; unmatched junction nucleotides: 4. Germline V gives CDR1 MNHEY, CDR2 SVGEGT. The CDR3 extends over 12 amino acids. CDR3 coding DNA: TGTGCCAGCAGTTCCAAGGGACAGGAGCAGTACTTC. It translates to CASSSKGQEQYF.

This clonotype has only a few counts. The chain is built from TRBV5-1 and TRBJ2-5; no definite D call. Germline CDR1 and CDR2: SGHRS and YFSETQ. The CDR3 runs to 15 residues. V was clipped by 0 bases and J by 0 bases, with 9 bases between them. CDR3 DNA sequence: TGCGCCAGCAGCTTGGGGGGAATGGACCAAGAGACCCAGTACTTC. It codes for CASSLGGMDQETQYF.

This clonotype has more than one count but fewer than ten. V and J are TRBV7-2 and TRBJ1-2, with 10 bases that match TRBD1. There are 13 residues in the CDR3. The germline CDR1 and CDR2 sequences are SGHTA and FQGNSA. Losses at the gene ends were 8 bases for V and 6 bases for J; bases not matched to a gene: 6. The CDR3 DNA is TGTGCCAGCCATTCCGGGACAGGGGATGGCTACACCTTC. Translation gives CASHSGTGDGYTF.

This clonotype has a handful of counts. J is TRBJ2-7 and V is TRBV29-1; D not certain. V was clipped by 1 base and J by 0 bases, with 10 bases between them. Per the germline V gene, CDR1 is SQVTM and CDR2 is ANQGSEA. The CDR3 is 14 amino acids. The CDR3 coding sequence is TGCAGCGTTGAAGTGCCTCTGAGCTCCTACGAGCAGTACGTC. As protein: CSVEVPLSSYEQYV.

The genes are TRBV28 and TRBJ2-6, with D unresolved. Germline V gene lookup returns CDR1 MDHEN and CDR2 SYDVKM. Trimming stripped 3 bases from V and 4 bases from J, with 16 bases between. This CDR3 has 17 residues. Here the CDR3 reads CASSFPKDEEGANVLTF. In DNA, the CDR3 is TGTGCCAGCAGTTTCCCCAAGGACGAGGAGGGGGCCAACGTCCTGACTTTC.

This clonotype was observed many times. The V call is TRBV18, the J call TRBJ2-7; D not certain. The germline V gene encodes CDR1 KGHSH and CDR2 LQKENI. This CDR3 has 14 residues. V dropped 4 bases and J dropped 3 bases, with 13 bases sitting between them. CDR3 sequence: CASSLSGPRYEQYV. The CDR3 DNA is TGTGCCAGCTCACTGTCCGGGCCCCGCTACGAGCAGTACGTC.

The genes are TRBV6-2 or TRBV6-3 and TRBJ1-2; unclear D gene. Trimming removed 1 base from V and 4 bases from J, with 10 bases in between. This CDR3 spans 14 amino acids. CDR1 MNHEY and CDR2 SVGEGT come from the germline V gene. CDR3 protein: CASSYFGPGYGYTF. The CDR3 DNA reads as TGTGCCAGCAGTTACTTCGGCCCAGGCTATGGCTACACCTTC.

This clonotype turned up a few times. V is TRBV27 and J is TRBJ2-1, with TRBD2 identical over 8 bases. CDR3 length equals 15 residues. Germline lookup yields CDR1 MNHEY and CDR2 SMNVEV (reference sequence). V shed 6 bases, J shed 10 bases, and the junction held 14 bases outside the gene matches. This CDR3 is CASRRGTRKIWEQFF. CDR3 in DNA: TGTGCCAGCAGGAGGGGGACTAGGAAAATTTGGGAGCAGTTCTTC.